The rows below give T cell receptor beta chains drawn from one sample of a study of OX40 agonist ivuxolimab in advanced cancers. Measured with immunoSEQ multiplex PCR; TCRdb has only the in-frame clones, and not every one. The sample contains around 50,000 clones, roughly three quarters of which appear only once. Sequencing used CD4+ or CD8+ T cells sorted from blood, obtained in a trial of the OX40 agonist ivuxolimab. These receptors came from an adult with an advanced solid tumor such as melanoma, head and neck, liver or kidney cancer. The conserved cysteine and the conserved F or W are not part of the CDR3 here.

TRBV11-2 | ASRTIAGNSGEQY
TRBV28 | ASSLSQGIGNQPQH
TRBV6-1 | ASSVLGLSSTEAF
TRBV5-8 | ASSFGVGTRGETQY
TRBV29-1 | SVEDRPSAEAF
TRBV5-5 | ASSLLYSSYEQY
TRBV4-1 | ASSQVVIPGKLF
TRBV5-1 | ASSGGGGSPGV
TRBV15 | ATSRDTGGYNEQF
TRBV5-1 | ASSPAGVTDTQY
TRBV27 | ASSLKTPQHSTDTQY
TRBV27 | ASSFLAGGPDTQY
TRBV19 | ASSIESSGSTQATQY
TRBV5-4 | ASSLYATGGFDEQF
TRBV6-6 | ASSRQGGQPQH
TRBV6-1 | ASSPGFSATYEQY
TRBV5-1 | ASSVLGQDGAEAF
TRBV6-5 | ASSPNTGELF
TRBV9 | ASSPTLGKLF
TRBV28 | ASSLMTGSYGYT
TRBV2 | ASEGGDEKLF
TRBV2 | ASKGLAGRTDTQY
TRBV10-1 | ASAPGLGNGETQY
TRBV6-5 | ASSPHPAGSYEQY
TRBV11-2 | ASSPLRGRSRPEAF
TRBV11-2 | ASSLGTSARDTQY
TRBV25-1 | ASVRLGGSYNEQF
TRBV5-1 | ASSRYRGGTEAF
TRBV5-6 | ASSPEASLAGVLYEQY
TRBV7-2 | ASSSWEGHTGELF
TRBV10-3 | AISPGTGRSGNTIY
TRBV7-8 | ASQVGQGTDTQY
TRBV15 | ATSRANRAVQY
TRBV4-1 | ASSQRQGANYGYT
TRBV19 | ASSARTGRNTIY
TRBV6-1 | ASSEKLAGGYTGELF
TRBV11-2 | ASSLAGGRDTQY
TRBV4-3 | ASSQDSSSGIYEQY
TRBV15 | ATSRDGARRPTDTQY
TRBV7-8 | ASSSLAGGYNEQF
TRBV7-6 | ASSLGTGVTYEQY
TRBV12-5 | ASANRDGNTGELF
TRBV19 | ASRTLAKNIQY
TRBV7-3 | ASSLTGGIGNEQF
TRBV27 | ASRPRASGQETQY
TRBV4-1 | ASSRGQGPFGEKLF
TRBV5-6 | ASSYGLGRF
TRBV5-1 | ASSLGGTGVDYEQY
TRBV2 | ASSLERNTEAF
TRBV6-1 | ASSESNYGYT
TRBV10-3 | AISESGTGNTIY
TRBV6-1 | ASMNRDYEQY
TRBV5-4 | ASSLAQIQETQY
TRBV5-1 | ASTLGLAGNNEQF
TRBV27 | ASSLFGDGYT
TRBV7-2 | ASSSRSGANVLT
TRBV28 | ASSLERALYGYT
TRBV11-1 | ASSLQETQY
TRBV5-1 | ASSRTGGHQETQY